Detailed here is one T cell receptor (beta chain). The entry originates in a study of chronic HIV infection and antiretroviral therapy. TCRdb re-called the 5' RACE reads with MiXCR, one entry per CDR3 protein. The table lists fewer than 40,000 distinct CDR3 sequences, about 9.6% of them singletons. The receptor's source is an adult who had HIV and had not received antiretroviral therapy, or was an uninfected healthy control (not recorded which). Source material: peripheral blood.

CDR3 sequence (DNA): TGCAGCGTTGTAGCGGAGAAAACCTACAATGAGCAGTTCTTC. The encoded protein is CSVVAEKTYNEQFF. The chain carries TRBV29-1 and TRBJ2-1; maybe TRBD2 (6 bases). Germline CDR1 SQVTM, CDR2 ANQGSEA. Trimming stripped 4 bases from V and 2 bases from J, with 12 bases between. The CDR3 consists of 14 residues.